The rows below give T cell receptor beta chains drawn from one sample of a study of beta chain features in type 1 diabetes. Profiled with immunoSEQ multiplex PCR; TCRdb holds only in-frame clones, not every one. The sample consists of 150,000 to 190,000 clones, over 8.5% of them appearing once. Material for sequencing was central memory CD4+ T cells from blood. These receptor sequences come from a man between 18 and 29 years old in good health. Each CDR3 is given with its conserved first and last residue. The order of the fields is CDR3 protein, CDR3 DNA, J gene, D gene, clone size, V gene. A D gene is named only where the DNA matches it firmly. Rows may omit the clone size; those that give it use once, few, many or a size class.

CDR3: CASSLGQELPGYTF; DNA: TGTGCCAGCAGCTTGGGACAGGAGCTGCCTGGCTACACCTTC; J: TRBJ1-2; D: -; size: -; V: TRBV5-4
CDR3: CASSSQGYEQYF; DNA: TGTGCCAGCAGCTCACAAGGTTACGAGCAGTACTTC; J: TRBJ2-7; D: -; size: -; V: TRBV7-9
CDR3: CASSQDGTGHTDTQYF; DNA: TGCGCCAGCAGCCAAGATGGGACAGGGCACACAGATACGCAGTATTTT; J: TRBJ2-3; D: TRBD1; size: -; V: TRBV4-3
CDR3: CASSPGGTGIYGYTF; DNA: TGTGCCAGCAGCCCTGGGGGGACCGGTATTTATGGCTACACCTTC; J: TRBJ1-2; D: -; size: -; V: TRBV28
CDR3: CAISDLRLAYEQYF; DNA: TGTGCCATCAGTGACTTACGGTTGGCCTACGAGCAGTACTTC; J: TRBJ2-7; D: -; size: many; V: TRBV10-3
CDR3: CASSPQTQTGETQYF; DNA: TGTGCCAGCAGCCCCCAAACCCAAACAGGGGAGACCCAGTACTTC; J: TRBJ2-5; D: -; size: -; V: TRBV7-2
CDR3: CASSPQNGGETQYF; DNA: TGCGCCAGCAGCCCCCAAAATGGAGGGGAGACCCAGTACTTC; J: TRBJ2-5; D: -; size: few; V: TRBV5-1
CDR3: CASSSRTGGDQPQHF; DNA: TGTGCCAGCAGCTCCCGGACAGGGGGCGATCAGCCCCAGCATTTT; J: TRBJ1-5; D: TRBD1; size: -; V: TRBV7-2
CDR3: CASSQRDQETQYF; DNA: TGCGCCAGCAGCCAGAGGGATCAAGAGACCCAGTACTTC; J: TRBJ2-5; D: -; size: -; V: TRBV4-3
CDR3: CASSPSGTFGAFF; DNA: TGTGCCAGCAGCCCTAGCGGGACATTCGGAGCTTTCTTT; J: TRBJ1-1; D: -; size: few; V: TRBV14
CDR3: CAWHRGSYNEQFF; DNA: TGTGCCTGGCACAGGGGTAGTTACAATGAGCAGTTCTTC; J: TRBJ2-1; D: TRBD1; size: -; V: TRBV30
CDR3: CASSVGDSSNEQFF; DNA: TGTGCCAGCAGTGTCGGTGACTCCTCCAATGAGCAGTTCTTC; J: TRBJ2-1; D: -; size: -; V: TRBV5-6
CDR3: CASSLHGNYGYTF; DNA: TGTGCCAGCAGCTTACACGGGAACTATGGCTACACCTTC; J: TRBJ1-2; D: -; size: few; V: TRBV7-9
CDR3: CASSRGANEKLFF; DNA: TGTGCCAGCAGTCGGGGCGCTAATGAAAAACTGTTTTTT; J: TRBJ1-4; D: -; size: -; V: TRBV28
CDR3: CAIKDTGGFTGELFF; DNA: TGTGCCATCAAGGATACAGGGGGTTTCACCGGGGAGCTGTTTTTT; J: TRBJ2-2; D: TRBD1; size: -; V: TRBV10-3
CDR3: CASSLDQGYYGYTF; DNA: TGTGCCAGCAGCTTGGATCAGGGATACTATGGCTACACCTTC; J: TRBJ1-2; D: -; size: -; V: TRBV5-4
CDR3: CASSLAGNSYNEQFF; DNA: TGCGCCAGCAGCTTAGCGGGTAACTCCTACAATGAGCAGTTCTTC; J: TRBJ2-1; D: -; size: -; V: TRBV5-1
CDR3: CASSVGTTYEQYF; DNA: TGTGCCAGCAGTGTGGGGACGACCTACGAGCAGTACTTC; J: TRBJ2-7; D: -; size: few; V: TRBV2
CDR3: CSVDSEGNEQYF; DNA: TGCAGCGTTGATTCTGAGGGGAACGAGCAGTACTTC; J: TRBJ2-7; D: -; size: -; V: TRBV29-1
CDR3: CASSASFGTGNTIYF; DNA: TGTGCCAGCAGCGCCTCGTTTGGAACGGGAAACACCATATATTTT; J: TRBJ1-3; D: -; size: few; V: TRBV7-7
CDR3: CATSRAGQISYEQYF; DNA: TGTGCCACCAGCAGAGCCGGGCAAATATCCTACGAGCAGTACTTC; J: TRBJ2-7; D: -; size: -; V: TRBV15
CDR3: CASTPRGGKTQYF; DNA: TGTGCTAGCACCCCCAGGGGGGGGAAGACCCAGTACTTC; J: TRBJ2-5; D: -; size: -; V: TRBV7-7
CDR3: CASSPRQGSSYNEQFF; DNA: TGTGCCAGCAGCCCAAGACAGGGGAGCTCCTACAATGAGCAGTTCTTC; J: TRBJ2-1; D: TRBD1; size: few; V: TRBV7-9
CDR3: CASSLLAAQTQYF; DNA: TGTGCCAGCAGTTTACTCGCGGCCCAGACCCAGTACTTC; J: TRBJ2-5; D: -; size: -; V: TRBV27
CDR3: CASSLRDRGGNQPQHF; DNA: TGTGCCAGCTCACTCCGGGACAGGGGGGGCAATCAGCCCCAGCATTTT; J: TRBJ1-5; D: TRBD1; size: -; V: TRBV18
CDR3: CASTRLAGDNEQYF; DNA: TGTGCCAGCACTAGACTAGCGGGGGACAACGAGCAGTACTTC; J: TRBJ2-7; D: TRBD2; size: -; V: TRBV10-3
CDR3: CASSKQGTSDHEQFF; DNA: TGTGCCAGTAGTAAACAGGGGACAAGCGACCATGAGCAGTTCTTC; J: TRBJ2-1; D: TRBD1; size: few; V: TRBV19
CDR3: CASSSLGYEQYF; DNA: TGCGCCAGCAGCTCGCTGGGGTACGAGCAGTACTTC; J: TRBJ2-7; D: -; size: few; V: TRBV5-1
CDR3: CASSPSTDTQYF; DNA: TGTGCCAGCAGCCCTAGCACAGATACGCAGTATTTT; J: TRBJ2-3; D: -; size: -; V: TRBV6-5
CDR3: CASGLGHPPQETQYF; DNA: TGTGCCAGCGGATTGGGACATCCACCTCAAGAGACCCAGTACTTC; J: TRBJ2-5; D: -; size: few; V: TRBV7-7
CDR3: CASSSASGGAAKTQYF; DNA: TGTGCCAGCAGCTCGGCTAGCGGGGGGGCCGCGAAGACCCAGTACTTC; J: TRBJ2-5; D: TRBD2; size: -; V: TRBV7-2
CDR3: CASSQDPTGAYGYTF; DNA: TGCGCCAGCAGCCAAGATCCCACAGGCGCCTATGGCTACACCTTC; J: TRBJ1-2; D: -; size: -; V: TRBV4-3